This T cell receptor beta chain was obtained from a study of T cell responses to AZD1222 COVID-19 vaccine. The method was immunoSEQ multiplex PCR; TCRdb's version includes in-frame clones alone and lacks a portion of them. The top ten clones hold roughly 6.6% of a sample with 130,000 or so clones, roughly 93% of them seen once. V lost 3 bases and J lost 8, with 16 bases in between. Germline V gene sequence: CDR1 MNHEY, CDR2 SVGEGT. This CDR3 spans 15 amino acids. This clone has a handful of counts. The sequenced sample was peripheral blood, obtained on day 0 of AZD1222 vaccination. The clonotype comes from an adult in good health. This chain uses TRBV6-2 or TRBV6-3 with TRBJ2-2; D remains ambiguous. The DNA of the CDR3 is TGTGCCAGCAGTTATAGGCAGCGCCTCGGGGGGGAGCTGTTTTTT. This encodes CASSYRQRLGGELFF.